Following are 24 T cell receptor beta chains from one sample sequenced in a study of blood T cell repertoires in COVID-19. Profiling relied on immunoSEQ multiplex PCR, and the TCRdb table lists in-frame clones only, not all of them. The data hold a few hundred thousand clones, with approximately 85% observed a single time. The material sequenced was peripheral blood. These TCRs come from a woman aged 50 to 60 with acute or convalescent COVID-19.

To note about this clone: A read error may produce the germline difference seen at one junction end. This sequence joins TRBV20-1 and TRBJ1-2; D ambiguous. Germline V gives CDR1 DFQATT, CDR2 SNEGSKA (reference sequence). This CDR3 comprises 10 residues. The CDR3 DNA sequence: TGCAGTGCTAAGTCAGATGGCCACACCTTC. Amino acid sequence: CSAKSDGHTF.

This clone was recorded a few times. V usage is TRBV28 and J usage is TRBJ1-5; a possible D gene is TRBD1 (5 bases). Trimming removed 6 bases at V and 1 base at J, with 16 bases between. The CDR3 sequence is 16 residues long. Germline CDR1 is MDHEN and CDR2 is SYDVKM. CDR3 amino acids: CASRLVWGESNQPQHF. CDR3 sequence (DNA): TGTGCCAGCAGGCTTGTTTGGGGGGAGAGCAATCAGCCCCAGCATTTT.

There are a few counts of this clone. This chain connects TRBV12-3 or TRBV12-4 to TRBJ2-3; 7 bases fit TRBD1. This CDR3 comprises 13 residues. J lost 4 bases, V lost 5 bases, and 3 bases had no gene match. The CDR3 nucleotides read TGTGCCAGCAGTCCTGACAGGGCAGATACGCAGTATTTT. This sequence encodes CASSPDRADTQYF.

The chain employs TRBV6-2 or TRBV6-3 and TRBJ2-2; 8 nucleotides line up with TRBD1. Trimming cost V 0 bases and J 6 bases; bases outside gene matches: 3. This CDR3 has 15 residues. The germline CDR1 and CDR2 sequences are MNHEY and SVGEGT. The CDR3 nucleotides are TGTGCCAGCAGTTACTCAGGACAGGGAGCCGGGGAGCTGTTTTTT. Translating it yields CASSYSGQGAGELFF.

Note on this clone: This CDR3 is also generated by other DNA sequences in the sample. The V call is TRBV7-2, the J call TRBJ2-5; 8 bases are a match to TRBD1. Germline V gene sequence: CDR1 SGHTA, CDR2 FQGNSA. Trimming cost V 4 bases and J 5 bases; bases outside gene matches: 3. The CDR3 covers 13 residues. CDR3 in amino acids: CASSSRDRETQYF. The CDR3 coding sequence is TGTGCCAGCAGCTCCCGGGACAGGGAGACCCAGTACTTC.

This clone was counted a single time. V usage is TRBV6-2 or TRBV6-3 and J usage is TRBJ2-2; tentative D call: TRBD2 (5 bases). The V and J ends lost 5 bases and 0 bases respectively, with 16 bases between them. The germline gives CDR1 MNHEY, CDR2 SVGEGT. The CDR3 loop spans 17 amino acids. CDR3 coding DNA: TGTGCCAGCAGTCCCTCGGACTTTCGCGCGAACACCGGGGAGCTGTTTTTT. Translation gives CASSPSDFRANTGELFF.

The rearrangement links TRBV5-8 to TRBJ1-2; no clear D. V lost 1 base, J lost 8 bases, and 12 bases lay in between. This CDR3 has 13 residues. Looked up from germline, CDR1 is SGHTS and CDR2 is YDEGEE. The CDR3, as DNA: TGTGCCAGCAGCTTGTTATCGGGGATAGGCTACACCTTC. Its protein is CASSLLSGIGYTF.

The rearrangement links TRBV18 to TRBJ1-5, with D perhaps TRBD1 (6 bases). V was pared by 6 bases and J by 7 bases, with 19 bases between. Looked up from germline, CDR1 is KGHSH and CDR2 is LQKENI. The CDR3 spans 15 residues. The CDR3: CASSRAGVVGQPQHF. Written as DNA, the CDR3 is TGTGCCAGCTCCCGTGCAGGGGTGGTCGGACAGCCCCAGCATTTT. Complete variable domain (other parts from reference TRBV18 and TRBJ1-5): NAGVMQNPRHLVRRRGQEARLRCSPMKGHSHVYWYRQLPEEGLKFMVYLQKENIIDESGMPKERFSAEFPKEGPSILRIQQVVRGDSAAYFCASSRAGVVGQPQHFGDGTRLSIL.

The chain links TRBV5-6 to TRBJ2-3; 10 bases are a match to TRBD1. Germline lookup yields CDR1 SGHDT and CDR2 YYEEEE. Trimming removed 3 bases from V and 7 bases from J; junction bases left unmatched: 8. This CDR3 region has 15 residues. CDR3 nucleotide sequence: TGTGCCAGCAGCTCCAGGGGACAGGGGAGAAATACGCAGTATTTT. This encodes CASSSRGQGRNTQYF.

The chain has TRBV7-8 and TRBJ1-3; the D is unclear. Germline CDR1 and CDR2: SGHVS and FQNEAQ. CDR3 length: 16 amino acids. The germline V and J ends were trimmed by 4 bases and 1 base, with 14 bases remaining between them. This CDR3 is CASSSQRRQSGNTIYF. The CDR3 nucleotides read TGTGCCAGCAGCTCCCAGCGAAGGCAATCTGGAAACACCATATATTTT.

Regarding this clone: Distinct nucleotide sequences in the sample also encode this CDR3. The rearrangement links TRBV18 to TRBJ1-1; maybe TRBD1 (5 bases). The V gene's germline CDR1 is KGHSH and CDR2 LQKENI. The CDR3 contains 13 residues. The V end lost 4 bases, the J end lost 0 bases, and 6 bases lay between the germline ends. The CDR3 region is CASSQTVNTEAFF. The CDR3 DNA is TGTGCCAGCTCACAGACAGTGAACACTGAAGCTTTCTTT. The full variable domain, in which reference TRBV18 and TRBJ1-1 provide the parts outside the CDR3, is NAGVMQNPRHLVRRRGQEARLRCSPMKGHSHVYWYRQLPEEGLKFMVYLQKENIIDESGMPKERFSAEFPKEGPSILRIQQVVRGDSAAYFCASSQTVNTEAFFGQGTRLTVV.

The chain couples TRBV18 to TRBJ2-1; 10 bases map to TRBD2. Germline V gene lookup returns CDR1 KGHSH and CDR2 LQKENI. J gave up 9 bases and V 2 bases, and 13 bases lay outside the gene matches. The CDR3 is 17 amino acids. The CDR3 here is CASSPLLRLAGDPEQFF. The DNA of the CDR3 is TGTGCCAGCTCACCATTATTGCGGCTAGCGGGAGATCCTGAGCAGTTCTTC.

This chain connects TRBV6-5 to TRBJ1-1; D remains unclear. Germline values: CDR1 MNHEY, CDR2 SVGAGI. The CDR3 loop spans 12 amino acids. Between the trimmed V and J ends, which lost 2 bases and 6 bases, there was a span of 7 bases. CDR3 sequence reads: CASSYEGAEAFF. CDR3 in DNA: TGTGCCAGCAGTTACGAGGGCGCTGAAGCTTTCTTT.

The chain employs TRBV5-1 and TRBJ2-3; TRBD1 is a possible D gene (5 bases). V was pared by 0 bases and J by 1 base, with 12 bases between. The CDR3 has 16 amino acids. The germline gives CDR1 SGHRS, CDR2 YFSETQ. CDR3 sequence reads: CASSLALQAGTDTQYF. The CDR3 region has the DNA TGCGCCAGCAGCTTGGCCCTACAGGCCGGCACAGATACGCAGTATTTT.

The chain combines TRBV7-3 with TRBJ2-1; 12 positions agree with TRBD2. CDR3 length equals 16 residues. Looked up from germline, CDR1 is SGHTA and CDR2 is FQGTGA. V lost 6 bases and J lost 7; bases outside the gene matches: 10. The CDR3 DNA follows: TGTGCCAGCAGGTTGACTAGCGGGAGAGGCCTGAATGAGCAGTTCTTC. Its translation is CASRLTSGRGLNEQFF.

The chain has TRBV27 and TRBJ2-1; tentatively, D is TRBD1 (5 bases). Trimming removed 5 bases at V and 10 bases at J, with 12 bases between. The CDR3 covers 12 residues. In germline, CDR1 is MNHEY, CDR2 SMNVEV (reference sequence). The CDR3 DNA reads TGTGCCAGCAGTGACAGAGAACCGGAGCAGTTCTTC. It is translated as CASSDREPEQFF.

The J gene is TRBJ2-7, the V gene TRBV19, with 7 bases aligning to TRBD1. CDR1 is LNHDA and CDR2 is SQIVND in the germline V gene (reference sequence). The CDR3 extends over 15 amino acids. Trimming took 4 bases from V and 2 from J; bases not matched to a gene: 8. The CDR3 nucleotides read TGTGCCAGTAGTAACCGTGGGCAGGGGGCCTACGAGCAGTACTTC. Translation: CASSNRGQGAYEQYF.

This chain uses TRBV5-1 with TRBJ2-2, with 10 bases fitting TRBD2. Germline values: CDR1 SGHRS, CDR2 YFSETQ. The CDR3 runs 17 residues. J lost 2 bases, V lost 0 bases, and 4 bases had no gene match. CDR3 loop: CASSLGASGSNTGELFF. Written as DNA, the CDR3 is TGCGCCAGCAGCTTGGGGGCTAGCGGGAGCAACACCGGGGAGCTGTTTTTT.

A single count supports this clone. The chain carries TRBV7-2 and TRBJ2-5, with TRBD1 as a possible D gene (5 bases). The germline V gene encodes CDR1 SGHTA and CDR2 FQGNSA. CDR3 size: 14 residues. V gave up 4 bases and J gave up 2 bases, with 11 bases separating them. The CDR3 nucleotides read TGTGCCAGCAGCTCAAGCAGGGTTCAAGAGACCCAGTACTTC. This gives the protein CASSSSRVQETQYF.

CDR3 nucleotide sequence: TGTGCCAGCAGCCCGGACAGGGGTTTCGAAGCTTTCTTT. It is translated as CASSPDRGFEAFF. This sequence joins TRBV7-3 and TRBJ1-1, with TRBD1 matching over 9 bases. Germline loops: CDR1 SGHTA, CDR2 FQGTGA. CDR3 size: 13 residues. V lost 5 bases and J lost 8; bases outside the gene matches: 6.

The V gene is TRBV7-6, the J gene TRBJ1-6; D ambiguous. CDR1 and CDR2 (germline): SGHVS, FNYEAQ. There are 15 residues in the CDR3. V dropped 4 bases and J dropped 9 bases, with 16 bases sitting between them. The CDR3 bases are TGTGCCAGCAGCTCCACGGACGGGGAGTCTTCACCCCTCCACTTT. Residues: CASSSTDGESSPLHF.

The chain employs TRBV12-3 or TRBV12-4 and TRBJ2-7, with no clear D. There are 13 residues in the CDR3. Trimming took 8 bases from V and 7 from J, leaving 18 bases between them. CDR3 DNA: TGTGCCAGCGAGTTGGCCAGAAGGCGGGAGCAGTACTTC. This encodes CASELARRREQYF.

J is TRBJ2-1 and V is TRBV10-3; 10 positions agree with TRBD1. The junction had 3 bases not matched to a gene; V was cut back by 6 bases and J by 1 base. Germline lookup yields CDR1 ENHRY and CDR2 SYGVKD. The CDR3 spans 15 residues. The CDR3 DNA is TGTGCCATCAGGGGACAGGGGCGTTCCTACAATGAGCAGTTCTTC. Residues: CAIRGQGRSYNEQFF.

V gene TRBV5-4 combines with J gene TRBJ2-5; D perhaps matches TRBD2 (5 bases). Looked up from germline, CDR1 is SGHNT and CDR2 is YYREEE (reference sequence). Trimming took 2 bases from V and 1 from J, leaving 9 bases between them. This CDR3 contains 14 residues. For the CDR3, the DNA is TGTGCCAGCAGCTTTGGAGGAGTCCAAGAGACCCAGTACTTC. Protein sequence: CASSFGGVQETQYF.